This is a list of T cell receptor beta chains from one sample in a study of blood T cell repertoires in COVID-19. Libraries were prepared by immunoSEQ multiplex PCR; TCRdb keeps only in-frame clonotypes and omits some of them. The data hold more than 200,000 clones, with approximately 90% observed a single time. Sequencing used peripheral blood. Receptor source: a man between 45 and 60 years old with acute or convalescent COVID-19. The CDR3 runs from the conserved cysteine through the conserved F or W. A D gene is named only where the DNA matches it firmly. Expanded clones are given a class, and other clones once, few, many or no size at all.

.	TRBV6-5	TRBJ1-5	.	CASSSGGIGQPQHF	TGTGCCAGCAGTTCGGGGGGAATCGGCCAGCCCCAGCATTTT
.	TRBV27	TRBJ1-1	.	CASSFSWGGDTEAFF	TGTGCCAGCAGTTTCTCGTGGGGGGGGGACACTGAAGCTTTCTTT
.	TRBV18	TRBJ2-2	.	CASSIQKNTGELFF	TGTGCCAGCTCAATCCAGAAAAACACCGGGGAGCTGTTTTTT
.	TRBV30	TRBJ1-6	TRBD1	CAWRGQGLNNSPLHF	TGTGCCTGGAGGGGACAGGGTTTAAATAATTCACCCCTCCACTTT
.	TRBV29-1	TRBJ2-1	TRBD1	CSVDTGGSYNEQFF	TGCAGCGTTGATACAGGGGGCTCCTACAATGAGCAGTTCTTC
once	TRBV5-4	TRBJ2-3	TRBD2	CASSSSGGADTQYF	TGTGCCAGCAGCTCAAGCGGGGGTGCAGATACGCAGTATTTT
.	TRBV12-3/TRBV12-4	TRBJ1-1	.	CASSSQQEAFF	TGTGCCAGCAGTTCACAACAGGAAGCTTTCTTT
once	TRBV7-9	TRBJ1-1	.	CASSLIGSLTEAFF	TGTGCCAGCAGCTTAATTGGGAGCTTGACTGAAGCTTTCTTT
.	TRBV18	TRBJ2-7	.	CASSPDYQSYEQYF	TGTGCCAGCTCACCCGATTACCAGTCCTACGAGCAGTACTTC
.	TRBV19	TRBJ1-6	TRBD1	CASSIGQGGSPLHF	TGTGCCAGTAGTATAGGACAGGGGGGTTCACCCCTCCACTTT
few	TRBV30	TRBJ1-6	TRBD1	CAWNHRDRDNSPLHF	TGTGCCTGGAACCACCGAGACAGGGATAATTCACCCCTCCACTTT
.	TRBV5-4	TRBJ1-2	.	CASSLGQNYGYTF	TGTGCCAGCAGCTTGGGGCAGAACTATGGCTACACCTTC
.	TRBV6-1	TRBJ1-2	TRBD1	CASSEPGQGHYGYTF	TGTGCCAGCAGTGAGCCGGGACAGGGGCACTATGGCTACACCTTC
.	TRBV18	TRBJ1-3	.	CASSPLSRDHKYSGNTIYF	TGTGCCAGCTCACCACTTTCGCGGGATCACAAATACTCTGGAAACACCATATATTTT
.	TRBV5-1	TRBJ2-1	TRBD2	CASSLGASGGYNEQFF	TGCGCCAGCAGCTTGGGGGCTAGCGGTGGGTACAATGAGCAGTTCTTC
.	TRBV28	TRBJ1-1	TRBD1	CASSLPGTGGVEAFF	TGTGCCAGCAGTCTTCCCGGGACAGGGGGAGTTGAAGCTTTCTTT
once	TRBV7-8	TRBJ1-4	TRBD1	CASSAGTDEKLFF	TGTGCCAGCAGCGCGGGGACAGATGAAAAACTGTTTTTT
.	TRBV7-8	TRBJ2-3	TRBD2	CASSLARTSGVVGTQYF	TGTGCCAGCAGCTTAGCGAGAACTAGCGGGGTGGTTGGAACGCAGTATTTT
.	TRBV18	TRBJ1-6	.	CASSTPGGDNSPLHF	TGTGCCAGCTCTACTCCTGGGGGGGATAATTCACCCCTCCACTTT
.	TRBV5-1	TRBJ1-4	TRBD1	CASSLVPRQGGEKLFF	TGCGCCAGCAGCTTGGTGCCCCGACAGGGGGGGGAAAAACTGTTTTTT
few	TRBV9	TRBJ2-3	.	CASSVAGGPTDTQYF	TGTGCCAGCAGCGTAGCCGGGGGGCCAACAGATACGCAGTATTTT